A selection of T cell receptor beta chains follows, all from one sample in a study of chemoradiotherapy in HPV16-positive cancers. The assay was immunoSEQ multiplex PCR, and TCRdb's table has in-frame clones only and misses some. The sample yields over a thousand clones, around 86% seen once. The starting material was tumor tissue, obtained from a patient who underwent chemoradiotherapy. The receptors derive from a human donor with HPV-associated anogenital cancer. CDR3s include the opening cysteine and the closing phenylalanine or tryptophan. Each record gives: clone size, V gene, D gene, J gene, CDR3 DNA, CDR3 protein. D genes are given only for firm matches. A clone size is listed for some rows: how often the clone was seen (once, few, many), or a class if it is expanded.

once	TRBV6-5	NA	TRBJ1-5	TGTGCCAGCAGTACAGGGCGGTATCAGCCCCAGCATTTT	CASSTGRYQPQHF
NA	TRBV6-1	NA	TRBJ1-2	TGTGCCAGCAGCGGGGGAGGGACCTATGGCTACACCTTC	CASSGGGTYGYTF
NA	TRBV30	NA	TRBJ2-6	TGTGCCTGGAGGGCAGGATGGAGGGGGGCCAACGTCCTGACTTTC	CAWRAGWRGANVLTF
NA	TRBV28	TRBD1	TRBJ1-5	TGTGCCAGCAGTTTATTGGGACAGAGCAATCAGCCCCAGCATTTT	CASSLLGQSNQPQHF
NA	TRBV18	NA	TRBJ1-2	TGTGCCAGCTCACCTGGGCAGTTTAACTATGGCTACACCTTC	CASSPGQFNYGYTF
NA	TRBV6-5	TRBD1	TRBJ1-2	TGTGCCACCCAACTTGCCGGGACAGGGAACTATGGCTACACCTTC	CATQLAGTGNYGYTF
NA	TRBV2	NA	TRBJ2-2	TGTGCCAGCAGGTGGGGGGCCATGACCGGGGAGCTGTTTTTT	CASRWGAMTGELFF
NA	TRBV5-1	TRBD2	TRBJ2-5	TGCGCCAGCAGCCCTCAACTAGCGTCGGGCGAGACCCAGTACTTC	CASSPQLASGETQYF
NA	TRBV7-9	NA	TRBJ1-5	TGTGCCAGCAGCTTAGTTGGTCAGCCCCAGCATTTT	CASSLVGQPQHF
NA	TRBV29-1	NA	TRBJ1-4	TGCAGCGTTCGGGGGGTATCTGGATCGAGGACTAATGAAAAACTGTTTTTT	CSVRGVSGSRTNEKLFF
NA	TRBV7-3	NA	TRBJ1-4	TGTGCCAGCAGGGCAGGGGATGTTGCTAATGAAAAACTGTTTTTT	CASRAGDVANEKLFF
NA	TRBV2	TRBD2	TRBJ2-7	TGTGCCAGCAGATATAGCGGGGGGGCGTTTTCGTACGAGCAGTACTTC	CASRYSGGAFSYEQYF
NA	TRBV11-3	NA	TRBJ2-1	TGTGCCAGCAGCTTAGAAACTAGCTTTGAGCAGTTCTTC	CASSLETSFEQFF
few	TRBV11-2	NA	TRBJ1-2	TGTGCCAGCAGCTTAGTTCAGTTAGGAGCCGATGGCTACACCTTC	CASSLVQLGADGYTF
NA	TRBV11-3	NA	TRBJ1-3	TGTGCCAGCAGCTTAGGGCAGGGATCTGAAGACACCATATATTTT	CASSLGQGSEDTIYF
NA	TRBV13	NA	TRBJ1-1	TGTGCCAGCAGCGGATCGAACACTGAAGCTTTCTTT	CASSGSNTEAFF